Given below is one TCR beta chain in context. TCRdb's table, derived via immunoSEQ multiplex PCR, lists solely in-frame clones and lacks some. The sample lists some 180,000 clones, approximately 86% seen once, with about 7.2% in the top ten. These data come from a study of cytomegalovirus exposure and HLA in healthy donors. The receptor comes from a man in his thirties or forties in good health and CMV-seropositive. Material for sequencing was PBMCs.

Written as DNA, the CDR3 is TGTGCCAGCAGTTTATTTTCCCTGATCACAGATACGCAGTATTTT. Its translation is CASSLFSLITDTQYF. The chain links TRBV27 to TRBJ2-3; D unresolved. The CDR3 is 15 amino acids. The V end was cut by 1 base, the J end by 2 bases, with 10 bases between. Germline assignment: CDR1 MNHEY and CDR2 SMNVEV (reference sequence).